Listed below are T cell receptor beta chains from one sample, sequenced in a study of blood T cell repertoires in COVID-19. The assay was immunoSEQ multiplex PCR, and TCRdb's table has in-frame clones only and misses some. The sample lists about 250,000 clones, around 85% occurring once. Sequenced: PBMCs or T cells enriched from blood (not recorded which). The receptors stem from a woman between 45 and 65 years old with acute COVID-19. The CDR3 runs from the conserved cysteine through the conserved F or W. The D gene is left open where the match is weak. Expanded clones are given a class, and other clones once, few, many or no size at all.

D gene,clone size,V gene,J gene,CDR3 DNA,CDR3 protein
TRBD2,.,TRBV2,TRBJ2-3,TGTGCCAGCACTACTAGCGGGGGGCGTAATACGCAGTATTTT,CASTTSGGRNTQYF
TRBD1,.,TRBV19,TRBJ2-7,TGTGCCAGTAGGGGACAGGGGGCGGGAGAGCAGTACTTC,CASRGQGAGEQYF
TRBD2,.,TRBV3-1/TRBV3-2,TRBJ2-2,TGTGCCAGCAGCTCCCGATTAGCGGGGGGCACCGGGGAGCTGTTTTTT,CASSSRLAGGTGELFF
.,.,TRBV12-3/TRBV12-4,TRBJ1-1,TGTGCCAGCAGTCAACACCTTCCGGGGGAAGCTTTCTTT,CASSQHLPGEAFF
TRBD2,.,TRBV15,TRBJ2-5,TGTGCCACCAGCAGAGCCTGGACTAGCGGGGGCCAAGAGACCCAGTACTTC,CATSRAWTSGGQETQYF
.,.,TRBV2,TRBJ2-7,TGTGCCAGCAGTGCGTTCTCAGGGGCCCACGAGCAGTACTTC,CASSAFSGAHEQYF
.,.,TRBV19,TRBJ1-1,TGTGCCAGTAGCGAAGTGAGGGCGCCTGAAGCTTTCTTT,CASSEVRAPEAFF
.,.,TRBV19,TRBJ2-5,TGTGCCAGTAAAAGACAGGAGTTAAAGCAAGAGACCCAGTACTTC,CASKRQELKQETQYF
.,once,TRBV30,TRBJ1-1,TGTGCCTGGAGTCAGGGATCCACTGAAGCTTTCTTT,CAWSQGSTEAFF
TRBD1,once,TRBV4-1,TRBJ1-2,TGCGCCAGCAGCCAAGGGGACAGTTACAACTATGGCTACACCTTC,CASSQGDSYNYGYTF
TRBD1,.,TRBV7-2,TRBJ2-2,TGTGCCAGCAGTAAAAGGGCCAGGGGGCCCCGAGGGGAGCTGTTTTTT,CASSKRARGPRGELFF
TRBD2,.,TRBV25-1,TRBJ2-3,TGTGCCAGCAGTGAATCTCTAGCGGCAGATACGCAGTATTTT,CASSESLAADTQYF
TRBD1,.,TRBV19,TRBJ2-3,TGTGCCAGTAGACCGGGACAGGGAAGGTCAGATACGCAGTATTTT,CASRPGQGRSDTQYF
TRBD1,.,TRBV6-2/TRBV6-3,TRBJ2-7,TGTGCCAGCAGTTCGACAGGGTATTCCTACGAGCAGTACTTC,CASSSTGYSYEQYF
.,.,TRBV11-2,TRBJ1-6,TGTGCCAGCAGCTTAGTCCCGGGGTCATCACCCCTCCACTTT,CASSLVPGSSPLHF
TRBD2,.,TRBV6-1,TRBJ2-1,TGTGCCAGCAGTGAAAACGGGGGGGGCTCCTACAATGAGCAGTTCTTC,CASSENGGGSYNEQFF
.,.,TRBV19,TRBJ1-1,TGTGCCAGTAGATCCCAAGGAGGGACGGTGAACACTGAAGCTTTCTTT,CASRSQGGTVNTEAFF
.,.,TRBV25-1,TRBJ1-2,TGTGCCAGCAGTGAATGGAGGGGGGGCGGTGGCTACACCTTC,CASSEWRGGGGYTF
TRBD1,once,TRBV9,TRBJ2-7,TGTGCCAGCAGCTTCGGCGGACAGGGGAACGAGCAGTACTTC,CASSFGGQGNEQYF
TRBD1,once,TRBV6-5,TRBJ1-1,TGTGCCAGCTCAAGGGACAGGCTGAACACTGAAGCTTTCTTT,CASSRDRLNTEAFF
.,.,TRBV4-3,TRBJ1-1,TGCGCCAGCAGCCAAGATAGTGATGGGTACAGTGCTTTCTTT,CASSQDSDGYSAFF
.,.,TRBV29-1,TRBJ1-4,TGCAGCGCCGAGGATCATGGTAAAGATGAAAAACTGTTTTTT,CSAEDHGKDEKLFF
.,.,TRBV5-6,TRBJ1-6,TGTGCCAGCAGCTTGGGGCTGGGAGGGTCCGCTATTGGTTCACCCCTCCACTTT,CASSLGLGGSAIGSPLHF
.,.,TRBV7-6,TRBJ1-2,TGTGCCAGCAGCCAGGACAGCCAAACTAACTATGGCTACACCTTC,CASSQDSQTNYGYTF
.,.,TRBV27,TRBJ2-1,TGTGCCAGCAGTTTTGTCCCGAGCTCCTACAATGAGCAGTTCTTC,CASSFVPSSYNEQFF
TRBD2,.,TRBV5-1,TRBJ2-3,TGCGCCAGCAGCCCCGGGAGTAGCGGGGGGAGAGATACGCAGTATTTT,CASSPGSSGGRDTQYF
.,.,TRBV6-5,TRBJ1-1,TGTGCCAGCAGTTACATTGGGACACACCCGAACACTGAAGCTTTCTTT,CASSYIGTHPNTEAFF
TRBD1,.,TRBV5-4,TRBJ1-3,TGTGCCAGCAGCCTGGGACAGCCTGGCTCTGGAAACACCATATATTTT,CASSLGQPGSGNTIYF
TRBD2,.,TRBV19,TRBJ2-5,TGTGCCAGTAGCAGTAGCGGGGGGGAGACCCAGTACTTC,CASSSSGGETQYF
.,.,TRBV19,TRBJ1-5,TGTGCCAGTAGTACCAGGGGCGGATCTAATCAGCCCCAGCATTTT,CASSTRGGSNQPQHF
.,.,TRBV19,TRBJ2-1,TGTGCCAGTAGTATACAGGGCTCCTACAATGAGCAGTTCTTC,CASSIQGSYNEQFF
.,once,TRBV30,TRBJ1-2,TGTGCCTCAGATTCTAACTATGGCTACACCTTC,CASDSNYGYTF
.,.,TRBV4-3,TRBJ1-1,TGCGCCAGCAGCCAAGAGGGAAGGGGCGAGGTAGCTTTCTTT,CASSQEGRGEVAFF
.,.,TRBV11-2,TRBJ2-4,TGTGCCAGCAGTACGGGGGGCGTGAACATTCAGTACTTC,CASSTGGVNIQYF
.,.,TRBV10-1,TRBJ1-3,TGCGCCAGCAGCCCCCAGGACAGAAGAAACACCATATATTTT,CASSPQDRRNTIYF
.,.,TRBV18,TRBJ1-2,TGTGCCAGCTCCCAAGGCGGAGGGGACTATGGCTACACCTTC,CASSQGGGDYGYTF
TRBD1,.,TRBV2,TRBJ1-2,TGTGCCAGCAGTGGCGGGACAGTCTATGGCTACACCTTC,CASSGGTVYGYTF
.,.,TRBV7-9,TRBJ1-1,TGTGCCAGCACCGGGCCGGGGGGGCGGACTGAAGCTTTCTTT,CASTGPGGRTEAFF
TRBD1,.,TRBV5-8,TRBJ1-3,TGTGCCAGCAGCTTGGAGGGGACAGTCTATTCCTCTGGAAACACCATATATTTT,CASSLEGTVYSSGNTIYF
TRBD1,.,TRBV28,TRBJ1-5,TGTGCCAGCAGGACAGGGGGTAATCAGCCCCAGCATTTT,CASRTGGNQPQHF
.,.,TRBV6-2/TRBV6-3,TRBJ2-3,TGTGCCAGCAGTTACCCTACCGTAAGCGGCCCAGAGACTACAGATACGCAGTATTTT,CASSYPTVSGPETTDTQYF
TRBD1,.,TRBV5-1,TRBJ1-6,TGCGCCAGCAGCTTGGCCGGGGACAGTGGGAATTCACCCCTCCACTTT,CASSLAGDSGNSPLHF
TRBD1,.,TRBV9,TRBJ2-6,TGTGCCAGCAGCGAGGACAGGGCCCCCTCTGGGGCCAACGTCCTGACTTTC,CASSEDRAPSGANVLTF
TRBD1,.,TRBV5-7,TRBJ2-7,TGTGCCAGCAGGGAACAGGGGGCGCCAGGTTGCGAGCAGTACTTC,CASREQGAPGCEQYF
TRBD1,.,TRBV10-3,TRBJ2-2,TGTGCCATCAGTGAAAGACAGGGTAGGAACACCGGGGAGCTGTTTTTT,CAISERQGRNTGELFF